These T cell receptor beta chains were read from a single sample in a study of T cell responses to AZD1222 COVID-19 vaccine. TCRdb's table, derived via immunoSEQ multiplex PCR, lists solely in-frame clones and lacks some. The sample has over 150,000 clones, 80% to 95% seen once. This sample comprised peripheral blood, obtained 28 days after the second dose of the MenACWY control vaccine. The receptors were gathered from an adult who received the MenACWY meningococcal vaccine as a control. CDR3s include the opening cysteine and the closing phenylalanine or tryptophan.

CDR3: CASSPQLGPGYGYTF
J: TRBJ1-2
V: TRBV7-2

CDR3: CASTRDRYEQYF
J: TRBJ2-7
V: TRBV6-5

CDR3: CASSICGAPVCNQPQHF
J: TRBJ1-5
V: TRBV19

CDR3: CASSHETGGYGYTF
J: TRBJ1-2
V: TRBV4-2

CDR3: CASSYSGGLANEKLFF
J: TRBJ1-4
V: TRBV6-5

CDR3: CASSEPGQVRTGELFF
J: TRBJ2-2
V: TRBV2

CDR3: CASSPWGSGEHEQYF
J: TRBJ2-7
V: TRBV11-3

CDR3: CASSVRPTQRGTSRQYF
J: TRBJ2-3
V: TRBV6-1

CDR3: CASSIGSGNYGYTF
J: TRBJ1-2
V: TRBV19

CDR3: CASSAGPRGETQYF
J: TRBJ2-5
V: TRBV10-2

CDR3: CASRLDKYGYTF
J: TRBJ1-2
V: TRBV2

CDR3: CASSQLLTGLLPRGGNTIYF
J: TRBJ1-3
V: TRBV4-2

CDR3: CASSLMTGSYEQYF
J: TRBJ2-7
V: TRBV7-2

CDR3: CASSLPNARTEAFF
J: TRBJ1-1
V: TRBV4-1

CDR3: CASRTGTVTYEQYF
J: TRBJ2-7
V: TRBV6-5

CDR3: CASSLRGARSSYNSPLHF
J: TRBJ1-6
V: TRBV3-1/TRBV3-2